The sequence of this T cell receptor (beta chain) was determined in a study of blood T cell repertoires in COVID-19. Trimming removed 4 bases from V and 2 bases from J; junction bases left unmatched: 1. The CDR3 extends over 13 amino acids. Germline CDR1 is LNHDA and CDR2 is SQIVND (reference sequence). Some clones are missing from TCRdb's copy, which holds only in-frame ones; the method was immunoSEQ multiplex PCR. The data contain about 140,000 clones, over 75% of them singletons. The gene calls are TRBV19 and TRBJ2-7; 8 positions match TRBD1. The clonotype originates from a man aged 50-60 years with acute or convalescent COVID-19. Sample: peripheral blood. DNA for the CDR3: TGTGCCAGTAGTAACAGGGGGGCCTACGAGCAGTACTTC. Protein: CASSNRGAYEQYF.